The entry that follows covers one T cell receptor beta chain sequence. Profiling relied on immunoSEQ multiplex PCR, and the TCRdb table lists in-frame clones only, not all of them. The sample carries 4,000 to 6,000 clones, nearly 80% recorded once. This sample is drawn from a study of chemoradiotherapy in HPV16-positive cancers. Turning to the study itself: Candidate HPV-specific clones and shared TCR motifs came from two HPV16-positive patients.

Over chemoradiotherapy, repertoires were sampled more than once. The sample was collected from a patient who underwent chemoradiotherapy. The sequence was obtained from a human donor with HPV-associated anogenital cancer.

The CDR3 region is CASSFSGRTYEQYF. CDR3 DNA: TGTGCCAGCAGCTTTAGCGGGAGGACTTACGAGCAGTACTTC. This sequence joins TRBV7-9 and TRBJ2-7; 10 bases match TRBD2. V was pared by 3 bases and J by 4 bases, with 3 bases of the junction left unmatched. The germline V gene has CDR1 SEHNR and CDR2 FQNEAQ (reference sequence). The CDR3 has 14 residues.